This T cell receptor beta chain comes out of a study of blood T cell repertoires in COVID-19. The repertoire was sequenced with immunoSEQ multiplex PCR; TCRdb's copy has only in-frame clones and lacks some. The sample contains tens of thousands of clones, about 86% of which appear only once. With V trimmed by 4 bases and J by 1 base, 14 bases remained unmatched. This CDR3 region has 18 residues. The germline CDR1 and CDR2 sequences are LGHDT and YNNKEL (reference sequence). This receptor was taken from a man between 70 and 80 years old with acute or convalescent COVID-19. The sequenced sample consisted of peripheral blood. The J gene is TRBJ2-5, the V gene TRBV3-1 (or the pseudogene TRBV3-2); the match to TRBD2 covers 8 bases. The CDR3 sequence is CASSPSSRASGRQETQYF. CDR3 sequence (DNA): TGTGCCAGCAGCCCCTCGTCCCGAGCTAGCGGGCGCCAAGAGACCCAGTACTTC.